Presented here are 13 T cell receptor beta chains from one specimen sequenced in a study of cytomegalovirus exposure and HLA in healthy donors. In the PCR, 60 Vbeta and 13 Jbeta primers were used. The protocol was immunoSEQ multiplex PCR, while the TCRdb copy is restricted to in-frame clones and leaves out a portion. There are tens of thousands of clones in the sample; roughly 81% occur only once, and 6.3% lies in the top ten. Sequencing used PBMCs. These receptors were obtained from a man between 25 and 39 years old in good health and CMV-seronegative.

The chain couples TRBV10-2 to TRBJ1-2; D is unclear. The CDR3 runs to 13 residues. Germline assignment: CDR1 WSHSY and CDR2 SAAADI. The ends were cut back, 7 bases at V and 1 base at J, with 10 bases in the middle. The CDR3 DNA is TGCGCCAGCAACCCGGGGTTTAACTATGGCTACACCTTC. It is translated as CASNPGFNYGYTF.

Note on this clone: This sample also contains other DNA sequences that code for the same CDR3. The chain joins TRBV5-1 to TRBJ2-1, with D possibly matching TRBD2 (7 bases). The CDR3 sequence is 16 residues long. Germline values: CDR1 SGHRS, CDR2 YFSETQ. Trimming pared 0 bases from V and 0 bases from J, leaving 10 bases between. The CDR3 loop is CASSLEGGGSYNEQFF. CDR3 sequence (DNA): TGCGCCAGCAGCTTGGAGGGGGGGGGCTCCTACAATGAGCAGTTCTTC. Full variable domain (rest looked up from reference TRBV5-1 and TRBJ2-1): KAGVTQTPRYLIKTRGQQVTLSCSPISGHRSVSWYQQTPGQGLQFLFEYFSETQRNKGNFPGRFSGRQFSNSRSEMNVSTLELGDSALYLCASSLEGGGSYNEQFFGPGTRLTVL.

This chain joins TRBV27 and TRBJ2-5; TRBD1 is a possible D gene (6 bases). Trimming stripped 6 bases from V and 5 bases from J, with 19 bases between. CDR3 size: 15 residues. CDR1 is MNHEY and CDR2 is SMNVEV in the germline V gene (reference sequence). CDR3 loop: CASRALQGGQETQYF. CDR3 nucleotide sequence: TGTGCCAGCAGGGCCTTACAGGGCGGACAGGAGACCCAGTACTTC.

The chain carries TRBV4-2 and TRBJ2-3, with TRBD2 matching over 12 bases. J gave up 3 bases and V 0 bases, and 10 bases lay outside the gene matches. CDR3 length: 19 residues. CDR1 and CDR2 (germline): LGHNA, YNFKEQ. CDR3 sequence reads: CASSQESSGGESWTDTQYF. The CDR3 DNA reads TGTGCCAGCAGCCAAGAATCTAGCGGGGGGGAGTCCTGGACAGATACGCAGTATTTT.

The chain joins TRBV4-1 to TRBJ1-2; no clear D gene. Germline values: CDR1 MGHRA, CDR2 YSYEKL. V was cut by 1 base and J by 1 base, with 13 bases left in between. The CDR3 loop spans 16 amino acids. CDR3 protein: CASSQVGQTFNYGYTF. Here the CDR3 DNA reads TGCGCCAGCAGCCAAGTAGGTCAGACTTTTAACTATGGCTACACCTTC.

The CDR3 DNA follows: TGTGCCAGCAGCTCACGACAGGGTCGCGTCAACTATGGCTACACCTTC. It yields the protein CASSSRQGRVNYGYTF. V gene TRBV14 combines with J gene TRBJ1-2; 7 bases are shared with TRBD1. This CDR3 is 16 amino acids long. V shed 5 bases, J shed 2 bases, and the junction held 11 bases outside the gene matches. CDR1 is SGHDN and CDR2 is FVKESK in the germline V gene. Variable domain in full (rest from reference TRBV14 and TRBJ1-2): EAGVTQFPSHSVIEKGQTVTLRCDPISGHDNLYWYRRVMGKEIKFLLHFVKESKQDESGMPNNRFLAERTGGTYSTLKVQPAELEDSGVYFCASSSRQGRVNYGYTFGSGTRLTVV.

CDR3 sequence: CASRKRQGANVELFF. The CDR3 DNA reads as TGTGCCAGCAGAAAAAGACAGGGGGCTAATGTGGAGCTGTTTTTT. J is TRBJ2-2 and V is TRBV2, with TRBD1 matching 10 bases. CDR1 and CDR2 (germline): SNHLY, FYNNEI. The CDR3 totals 15 residues. With V trimmed by 6 bases and J by 10 bases, 11 bases remained unmatched.

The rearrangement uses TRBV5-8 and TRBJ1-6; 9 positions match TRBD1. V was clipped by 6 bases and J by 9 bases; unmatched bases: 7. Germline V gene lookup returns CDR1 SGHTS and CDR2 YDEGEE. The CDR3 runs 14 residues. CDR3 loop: CASIAGTGISPLHF. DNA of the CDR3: TGTGCCAGCATCGCCGGGACAGGGATTTCACCCCTCCACTTT.

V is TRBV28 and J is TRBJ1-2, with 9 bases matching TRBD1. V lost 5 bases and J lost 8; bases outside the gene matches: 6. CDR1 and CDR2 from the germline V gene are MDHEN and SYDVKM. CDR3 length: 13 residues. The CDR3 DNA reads TGTGCCAGCAGTAGGGGACAGGGAGGAGGCTACACCTTC. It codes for CASSRGQGGGYTF.

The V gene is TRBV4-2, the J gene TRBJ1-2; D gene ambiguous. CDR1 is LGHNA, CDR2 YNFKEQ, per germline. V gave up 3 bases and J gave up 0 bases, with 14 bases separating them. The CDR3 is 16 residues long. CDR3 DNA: TGTGCCAGCAGCCATTCGGCGGGGATAACTAACTATGGCTACACCTTC. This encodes CASSHSAGITNYGYTF.

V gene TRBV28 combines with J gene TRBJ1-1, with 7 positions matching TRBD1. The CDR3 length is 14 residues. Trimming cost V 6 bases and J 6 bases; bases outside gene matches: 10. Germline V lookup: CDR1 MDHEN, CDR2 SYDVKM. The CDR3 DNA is TGTGCCAGCAGGCGGACAGGAGATAAGTCTGAAGCTTTCTTT. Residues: CASRRTGDKSEAFF.

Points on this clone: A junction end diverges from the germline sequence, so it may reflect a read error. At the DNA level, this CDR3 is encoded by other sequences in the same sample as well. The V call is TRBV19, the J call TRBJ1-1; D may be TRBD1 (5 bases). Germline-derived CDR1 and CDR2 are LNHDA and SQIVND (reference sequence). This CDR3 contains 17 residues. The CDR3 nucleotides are TGTGCCAGTAGTTCCCACGAGTGGGGCCGAATGAACACTGAAGCCTTCTTT. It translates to CASSSHEWGRMNTEAFF.

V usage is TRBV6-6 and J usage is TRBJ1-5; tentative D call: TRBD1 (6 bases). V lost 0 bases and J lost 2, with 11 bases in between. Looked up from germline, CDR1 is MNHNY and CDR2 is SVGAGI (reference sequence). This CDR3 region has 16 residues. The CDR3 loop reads CASSYSSRGGNQPQHF. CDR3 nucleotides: TGTGCCAGCAGTTACTCATCCAGGGGAGGCAATCAGCCCCAGCATTTT.